This T cell receptor beta chain comes out of a study of PD-L1 blockade in urothelial cancer. Study background: In the patient group, about 85% of the roughly 30 were males with bladder-origin urothelial cancer. Among blood samples, the median T cell count was some 140,000. Study results and caveats: Those with durable benefit had larger increases in tumor-associated blood clones at 3 weeks.

Time point in this sample: pretreatment peripheral blood. This clone was seen a handful of times. Its target is not known. The CDR3 is 13 amino acids. CDR1 and CDR2 from the germline V gene are SEHNR and FQNEAQ (reference sequence). V dropped 5 bases and J dropped 10; count of bases not matched to a gene: 10. In each PCR, synthetic TCR analog templates were spiked in. Method: immunoSEQ multiplex PCR; TCRdb's copy keeps in-frame clones and lacks some. The sample carries 95,000 or so clones, around 90% recorded once. J is TRBJ1-1 and V is TRBV7-9; 7 nucleotides match TRBD1. This TCR was sampled from a man in his sixties with urothelial cancer. This specimen consisted of PBMCs, obtained around atezolizumab (anti-PD-L1) treatment. CDR3 in amino acids: CASSRNTGVIAFF. CDR3 nucleotide sequence: TGTGCCAGCAGCCGAAATACAGGGGTGATAGCTTTCTTT.